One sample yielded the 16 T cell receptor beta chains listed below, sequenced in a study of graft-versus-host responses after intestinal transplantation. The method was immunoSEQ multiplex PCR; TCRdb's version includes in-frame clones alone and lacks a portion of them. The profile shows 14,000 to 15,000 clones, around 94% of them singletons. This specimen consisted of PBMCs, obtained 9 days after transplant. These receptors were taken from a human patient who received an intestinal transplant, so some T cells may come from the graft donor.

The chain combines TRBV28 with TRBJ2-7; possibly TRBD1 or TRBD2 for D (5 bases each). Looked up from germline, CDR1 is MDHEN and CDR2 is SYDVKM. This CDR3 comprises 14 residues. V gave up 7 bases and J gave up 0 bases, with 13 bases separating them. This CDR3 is CASTEGPSSYEQYF. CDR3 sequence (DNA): TGTGCCAGCACCGAGGGGCCGAGCTCCTACGAGCAGTACTTC.

For the CDR3, the DNA is TGCGCCAGCACCGCGAATCCGTCCTACGAGCAGTACTTC. It yields the protein CASTANPSYEQYF. The V gene is TRBV10-2, the J gene TRBJ2-7; D gene uncertain. CDR1 and CDR2 from the germline V gene are WSHSY and SAAADI. The V gene lost 7 bases and the J gene lost 1 base, with 11 bases spanning the gap. The CDR3 totals 13 residues.

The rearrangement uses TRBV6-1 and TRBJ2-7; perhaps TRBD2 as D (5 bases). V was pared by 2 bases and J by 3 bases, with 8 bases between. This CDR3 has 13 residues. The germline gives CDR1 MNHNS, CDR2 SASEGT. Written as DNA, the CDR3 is TGTGCCAGCAGTGAATCGGAGGACTACGAGCAGTACTTC. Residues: CASSESEDYEQYF.

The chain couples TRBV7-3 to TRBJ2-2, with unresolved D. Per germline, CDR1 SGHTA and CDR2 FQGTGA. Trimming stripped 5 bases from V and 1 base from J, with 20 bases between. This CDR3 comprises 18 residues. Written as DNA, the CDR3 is TGTGCCAGCAGCCACTCCGGTAGGCAGACACTGAACACCGGGGAGCTGTTTTTT. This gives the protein CASSHSGRQTLNTGELFF.

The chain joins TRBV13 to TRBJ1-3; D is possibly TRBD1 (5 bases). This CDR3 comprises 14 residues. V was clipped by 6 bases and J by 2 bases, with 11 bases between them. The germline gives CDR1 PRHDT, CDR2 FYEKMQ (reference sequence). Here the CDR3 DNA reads TGTGCCAGCAGGATGGGACCCACTGGAAACACCATATATTTT. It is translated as CASRMGPTGNTIYF.

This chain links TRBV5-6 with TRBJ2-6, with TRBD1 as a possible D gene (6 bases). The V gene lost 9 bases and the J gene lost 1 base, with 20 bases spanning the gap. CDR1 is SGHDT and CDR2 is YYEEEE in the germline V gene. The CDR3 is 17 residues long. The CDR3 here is CATEQGRVVSGANVLTF. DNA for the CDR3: TGTGCCACCGAACAGGGTCGGGTAGTATCTGGGGCCAACGTCCTGACTTTC.

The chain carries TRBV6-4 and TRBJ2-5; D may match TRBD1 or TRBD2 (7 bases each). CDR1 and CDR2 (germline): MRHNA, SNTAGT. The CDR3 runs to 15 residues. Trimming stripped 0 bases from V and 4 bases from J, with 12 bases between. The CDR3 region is CASSDSDREGETQYF. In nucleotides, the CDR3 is TGTGCCAGCAGTGACTCCGACAGGGAGGGAGAGACCCAGTACTTC.

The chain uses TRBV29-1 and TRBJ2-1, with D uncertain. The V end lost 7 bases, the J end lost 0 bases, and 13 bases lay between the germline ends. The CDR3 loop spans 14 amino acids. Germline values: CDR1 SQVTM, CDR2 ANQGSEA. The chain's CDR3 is CSATGTSSYNEQFF. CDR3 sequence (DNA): TGCAGCGCCACCGGTACGAGCTCCTACAATGAGCAGTTCTTC.

The CDR3: CASSFPTAYTF. In DNA, the CDR3 is TGTGCCAGCAGTTTCCCGACAGCCTACACCTTC. V and J are TRBV6-1 and TRBJ1-2, with TRBD1 as a possible D gene (5 bases). CDR3 length equals 11 residues. Trimming left V 5 bases short and J 10 bases short, with 11 bases between. Germline assignment: CDR1 MNHNS and CDR2 SASEGT.

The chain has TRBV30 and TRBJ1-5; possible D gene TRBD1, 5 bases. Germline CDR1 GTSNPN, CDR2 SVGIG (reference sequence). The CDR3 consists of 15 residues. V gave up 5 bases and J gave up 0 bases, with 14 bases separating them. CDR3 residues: CAWGDGTYSNQPQHF. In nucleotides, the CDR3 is TGTGCCTGGGGGGACGGAACATATAGCAATCAGCCCCAGCATTTT.

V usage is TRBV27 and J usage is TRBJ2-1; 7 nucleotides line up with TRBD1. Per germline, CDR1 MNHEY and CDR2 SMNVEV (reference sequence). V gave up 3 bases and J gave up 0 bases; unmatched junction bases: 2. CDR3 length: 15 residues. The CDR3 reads CASSFRDSSYNEQFF. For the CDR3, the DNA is TGTGCCAGCAGTTTTCGGGACAGCTCCTACAATGAGCAGTTCTTC.

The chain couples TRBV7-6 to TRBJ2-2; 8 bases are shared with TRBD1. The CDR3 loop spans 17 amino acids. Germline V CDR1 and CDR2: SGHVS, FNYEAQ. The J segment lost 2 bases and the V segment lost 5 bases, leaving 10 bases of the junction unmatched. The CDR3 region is CASSAPTGALNTGELFF. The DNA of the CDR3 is TGTGCCAGCAGCGCACCGACAGGGGCCCTTAACACCGGGGAGCTGTTTTTT.

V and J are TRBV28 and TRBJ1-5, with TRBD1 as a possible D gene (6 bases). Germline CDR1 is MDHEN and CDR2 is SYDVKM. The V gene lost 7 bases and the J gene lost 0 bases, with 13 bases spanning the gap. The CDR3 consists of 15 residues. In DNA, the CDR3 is TGTGCCAGCATCGGACAGTCATATAGCAATCAGCCCCAGCATTTT. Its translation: CASIGQSYSNQPQHF.

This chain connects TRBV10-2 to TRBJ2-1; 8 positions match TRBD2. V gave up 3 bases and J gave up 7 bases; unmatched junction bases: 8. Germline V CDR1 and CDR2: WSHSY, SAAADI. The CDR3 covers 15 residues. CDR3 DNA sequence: TGCGCCAGCAGTGACGGGACTAGGGTGAGGAATGAGCAGTTCTTC. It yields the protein CASSDGTRVRNEQFF.

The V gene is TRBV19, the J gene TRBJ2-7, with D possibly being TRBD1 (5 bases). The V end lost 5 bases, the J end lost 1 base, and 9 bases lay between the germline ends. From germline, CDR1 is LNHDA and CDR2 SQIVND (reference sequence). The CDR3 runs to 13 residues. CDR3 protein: CASSWGSSYEQYF. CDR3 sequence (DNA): TGTGCCAGTAGTTGGGGCAGTTCCTACGAGCAGTACTTC. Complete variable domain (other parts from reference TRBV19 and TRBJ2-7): DGGITQSPKYLFRKEGQNVTLSCEQNLNHDAMYWYRQDPGQGLRLIYYSQIVNDFQKGDIAEGYSVSREKKESFPLTVTSAQKNPTAFYLCASSWGSSYEQYFGPGTRLTVT.

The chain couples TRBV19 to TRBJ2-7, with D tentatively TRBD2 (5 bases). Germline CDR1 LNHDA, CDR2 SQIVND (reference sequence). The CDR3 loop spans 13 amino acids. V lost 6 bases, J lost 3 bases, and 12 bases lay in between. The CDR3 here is CASSTGLGYEQYF. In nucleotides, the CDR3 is TGTGCCAGTAGCACCGGACTGGGCTACGAGCAGTACTTC.